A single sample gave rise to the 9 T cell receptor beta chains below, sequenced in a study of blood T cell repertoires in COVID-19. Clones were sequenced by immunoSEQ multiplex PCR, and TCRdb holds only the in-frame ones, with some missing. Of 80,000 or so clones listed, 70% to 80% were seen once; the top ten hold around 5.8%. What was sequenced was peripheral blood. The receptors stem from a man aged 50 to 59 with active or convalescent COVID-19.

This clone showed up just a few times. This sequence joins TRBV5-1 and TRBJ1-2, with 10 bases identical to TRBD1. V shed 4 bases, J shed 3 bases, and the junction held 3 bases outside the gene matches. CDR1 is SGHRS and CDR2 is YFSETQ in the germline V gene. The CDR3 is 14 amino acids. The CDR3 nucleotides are TGCGCCAGCAGCAGTGGACAGGGGGACTATGGCTACACCTTC. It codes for CASSSGQGDYGYTF.

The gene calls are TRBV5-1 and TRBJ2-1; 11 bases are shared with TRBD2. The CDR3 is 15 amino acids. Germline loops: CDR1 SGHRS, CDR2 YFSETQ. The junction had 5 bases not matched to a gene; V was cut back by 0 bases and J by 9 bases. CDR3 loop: CASSLGSGGASEQFF. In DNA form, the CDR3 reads TGCGCCAGCAGCTTGGGTAGCGGGGGGGCTAGTGAGCAGTTCTTC.

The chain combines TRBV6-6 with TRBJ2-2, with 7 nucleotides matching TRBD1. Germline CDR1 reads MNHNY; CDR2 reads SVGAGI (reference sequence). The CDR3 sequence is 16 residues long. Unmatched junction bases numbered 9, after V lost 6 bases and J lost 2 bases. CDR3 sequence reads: CASRPRQGVNTGELFF. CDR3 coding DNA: TGTGCCAGCAGACCCAGACAGGGAGTAAACACCGGGGAGCTGTTTTTT.

The CDR3 DNA sequence: TGTGCCACCAGTGTGGAGGGCCTAGAGCAGTTCTTC. Translation: CATSVEGLEQFF. J is TRBJ2-1 and V is TRBV24-1; weak D call: TRBD2 (6 bases). Germline CDR1 reads KGHDR; CDR2 reads SFDVKD. This CDR3 region has 12 residues. Trimming cost V 5 bases and J 10 bases, with 11 bases left between them.

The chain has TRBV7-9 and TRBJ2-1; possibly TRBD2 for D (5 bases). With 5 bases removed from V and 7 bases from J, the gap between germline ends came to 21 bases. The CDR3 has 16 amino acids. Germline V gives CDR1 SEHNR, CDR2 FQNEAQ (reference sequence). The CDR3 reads CASSPGFSRGMNEQFF. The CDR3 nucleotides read TGTGCCAGCAGCCCCGGTTTCAGTCGAGGGATGAATGAGCAGTTCTTC.

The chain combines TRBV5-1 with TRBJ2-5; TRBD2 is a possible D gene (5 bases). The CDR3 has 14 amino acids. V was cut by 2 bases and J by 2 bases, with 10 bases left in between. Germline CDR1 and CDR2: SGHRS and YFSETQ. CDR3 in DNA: TGCGCCAGCAGCTTAGGCGAGGGTCAAGAGACCCAGTACTTC. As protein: CASSLGEGQETQYF.

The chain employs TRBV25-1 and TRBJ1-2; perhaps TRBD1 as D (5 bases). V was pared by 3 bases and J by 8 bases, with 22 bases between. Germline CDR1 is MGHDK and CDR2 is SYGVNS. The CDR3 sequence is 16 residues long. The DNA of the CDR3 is TGTGCCAGCAGTGATCGGGGGGACTCGGGAGGGTTGGGCTACACCTTC. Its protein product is CASSDRGDSGGLGYTF.

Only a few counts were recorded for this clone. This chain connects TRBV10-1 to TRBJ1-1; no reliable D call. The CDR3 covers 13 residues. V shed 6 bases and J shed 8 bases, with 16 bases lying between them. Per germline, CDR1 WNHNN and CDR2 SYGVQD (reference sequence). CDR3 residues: CASSLTGVEEAFF. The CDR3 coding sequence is TGCGCCAGCAGCCTAACCGGGGTGGAGGAAGCTTTCTTT.

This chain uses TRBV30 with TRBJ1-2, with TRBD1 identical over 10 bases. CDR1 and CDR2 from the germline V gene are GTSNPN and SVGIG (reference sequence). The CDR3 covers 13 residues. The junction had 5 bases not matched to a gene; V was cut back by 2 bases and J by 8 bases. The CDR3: CAWSTGQGDGYTF. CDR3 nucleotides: TGTGCCTGGAGTACCGGACAGGGGGACGGCTACACCTTC.